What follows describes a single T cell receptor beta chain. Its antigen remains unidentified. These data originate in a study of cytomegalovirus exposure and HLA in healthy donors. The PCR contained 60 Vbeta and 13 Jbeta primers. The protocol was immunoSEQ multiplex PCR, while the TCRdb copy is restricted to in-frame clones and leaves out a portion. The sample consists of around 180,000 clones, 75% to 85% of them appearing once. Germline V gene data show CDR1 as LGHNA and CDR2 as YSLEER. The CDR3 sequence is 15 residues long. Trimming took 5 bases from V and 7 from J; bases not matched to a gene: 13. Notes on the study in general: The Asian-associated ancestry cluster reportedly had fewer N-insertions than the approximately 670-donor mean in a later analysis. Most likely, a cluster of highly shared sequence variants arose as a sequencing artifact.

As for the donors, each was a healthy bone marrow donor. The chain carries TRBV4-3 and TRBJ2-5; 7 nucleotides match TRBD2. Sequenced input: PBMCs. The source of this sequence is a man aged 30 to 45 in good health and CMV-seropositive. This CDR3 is CASSEGRGRLRTQYF. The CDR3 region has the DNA TGCGCCAGCAGCGAAGGGAGGGGTCGCCTCCGGACCCAGTACTTC.